This paragraph reports one TCR beta chain. Its antigen is not identified. Expressed TCRB transcripts were sequenced, since all the RNA that had been isolated was reverse transcribed. Produced via immunoSEQ multiplex PCR; TCRdb's table is partial and in-frame only. The sample includes 400,000 to 500,000 clones, over 11% seen only once; the top ten take less than 0.04%. CDR1 is SGHNT and CDR2 is YYREEE in the germline V gene (reference sequence). The CDR3 loop spans 14 amino acids. V was shortened by 4 bases and J by 2 bases, with 12 bases between the two germline ends. The data derive from a study of beta chain features in type 1 diabetes. Study-level background: There was similarity between patients and healthy donors in age, gender and cell yields.

Study-level points and caveats: For patients, the naive, central memory and Treg TCRB repertoires appeared more alike than for healthy donors. Highly expressing activated T cells could be over-counted with a cDNA template. Fewer junction insertions and more nucleotide deletions appeared in type 1 diabetes patients.

What was sequenced was naive CD4+ T cells from blood. The rearrangement joins TRBV5-4 to TRBJ1-2, with a tentative D call TRBD1 (5 bases). The TCR was taken from a man aged 30 to 39 in good health. The DNA for the CDR3 is TGTGCCAGCAGCCCCGGGGGTGGCAACTATGGCTACACCTTC. Amino acid sequence: CASSPGGGNYGYTF.